This TCR beta chain was captured by sequencing in a study of cytotoxic CD8 clonotypes in ibrutinib-treated CLL (dated by TCRdb to the early 2020s). As for the study more broadly: The cohort had about a dozen relapsed/refractory and approximately 15 treatment-naive patients; around 17 were IGHV unmutated. Cryopreserved peripheral blood mononuclear cells were obtained before treatment, at response, and at either sustained remission or disease progression. Every sample from remission and from progressive disease was obtained while the patients were still on ibrutinib. The response samples were drawn at a median of 12 months into treatment, with a range of roughly 6 to 40 months. Partial responses were observed in approximately 24 patients and complete responses in 2; after a median follow-up of 68 months, remission was maintained in approximately 14 patients and progression was observed in approximately 12. An average of approximately 260,000 productive templates and tens of thousands of productive rearrangements was obtained per sample. Of the 90 or so people in the trial, 26 had longitudinal samples available. General study outcomes and caveats: Public clonotypes were rare and either contracted or stayed stable during treatment, and the rise in clonality at ibrutinib response reflected the expansion of private clonotypes. Sampling times were not matched between patients in sustained remission and patients whose disease was progressing, and lymph node repertoires were not examined. Baseline clonality exceeded that of age-matched healthy donors and correlated strongly with circulating CD8+ T-cell counts. Clonality rose at ibrutinib response, remained stable during sustained remission, and dropped back toward baseline at progression.

Unmatched junction bases come to 6, with V trimmed by 0 bases and J by 7 bases. Spanning cysteine to phenylalanine, the CDR3 consists of 15 amino acids. The only DNA kept is the CDR3, 45 bases in frame from the first base. CDR1 and CDR2, looked up from the germline V gene, are MGHRA and YSYEKL. A MiSeq instrument was used for deep resolution sequencing, which targeted depths ranging from 1 in 1 million up to 1 in 200,000 T cells, with coverage averaging 10x for each clonotype. The immunoSEQ hsTCRB Kit was used to generate TCR beta libraries. The study's own analysis went as follows. The data were analyzed with ImmunoSEQ Analyzer and ImmunoSEQ Data Assistant, and V, D and J gene assignments followed IMGT definitions. Clonality was computed as one minus normalized Shannon entropy of productive rearrangement frequencies, ranging from 0 to 1. Only overrepresented clonotypes making up at least 0.05% of the repertoire of each patient were included in the public clonotype analysis. Repertoires from thirteen age-matched healthy donors in immuneACCESS were used as clonality controls. The clones in this table, taken by TCRdb from immuneACCESS, are in-frame only. Not every clone is retained; where verified, under half of the shortfall comes from an unresolved V gene, and the cause of the rest is unknown. The V and J calls and clone size were taken over from that table, and D and trimming were inferred from the DNA. A total of about 50,000 clones appear in this sample, 57% of them only once. Less than 30% of the sample goes to the ten largest clones.

This clone has just a few counts. Its antigen remains unidentified. Base-call qualities are not available, and no considerably larger clone is one nucleotide away. This sample's time point label indicates: roughly 2 years on ibrutinib. For TCR beta library preparation, around 1.8 micrograms of genomic DNA were extracted from the cryopreserved PBMCs. Longitudinal blood samples from CLL patients on ibrutinib monotherapy underwent high-throughput TCR beta sequencing. The patients took part in an open-label, single-center phase 2 trial of ibrutinib monotherapy. Sample: PBMCs, taken after 24 months of ibrutinib treatment. The sequence is built from TRBV4-1 and TRBJ1-2, and 9 junctional nucleotides match TRBD1. The clonotype was recovered from a human donor with chronic lymphocytic leukemia. The DNA sequence follows: TGCGCCAGCAGCCAAGACTATAAGGACAGGGGTGGCTACACCTTC. The translation is CASSQDYKDRGGYTF.